Shown below are 10 T cell receptor beta chains from a single sample sequenced in a study of T cell repertoires in cytomegalovirus infection. A single record per CDR3 protein comes from TCRdb applying MiXCR to the reads. The table records fewer than 850,000 distinct CDR3 sequences, 25% to 30% of them present only once. No antigens are known for them. The sample consisted of cultured CD8+ T cells from PBMCs, taken from culture after CMV antigen stimulation. These receptors originate from a human donor in good health (CMV status not recorded). Some clones in this sample may be carry-over from other donors' samples.

The table lists this clonotype with many counts. The rearrangement links TRBV6-5 to TRBJ2-1; 9 bases are shared with TRBD1. This CDR3 is built from 15 residues. Germline V gene data show CDR1 as MNHEY and CDR2 as SVGAGI. With 5 bases clipped from V and 1 base from J, the junction kept 3 bases outside the gene matches. The CDR3 sequence is CASSAGTGSYNEQFF. The DNA for the CDR3 is TGTGCCAGCAGTGCCGGGACAGGGTCCTACAATGAGCAGTTCTTC.

This clonotype was picked up one time. The CDR3 loop reads CAISVTGASGNTIYF. The CDR3 DNA reads as TGTGCCATCAGTGTGACGGGAGCCTCTGGAAACACCATATATTTT. The V gene is TRBV10-3, the J gene TRBJ1-3; D ambiguous. The CDR3 runs to 15 residues. The germline V and J ends were trimmed by 4 bases and 0 bases, with 10 bases remaining between them. Germline CDR1 is ENHRY and CDR2 is SYGVKD.

The chain joins TRBV28 to TRBJ2-5; TRBD1 is a possible D gene (6 bases). Germline CDR1 and CDR2: MDHEN and SYDVKM. V was clipped by 3 bases and J by 7 bases, with 18 bases between them. CDR3 length equals 15 residues. The CDR3 reads CASSFYRVLRLTQYF. DNA for the CDR3: TGTGCCAGCAGTTTTTACAGGGTGCTACGATTGACCCAGTACTTC. Supplemented by reference TRBV28 and TRBJ2-5, the full variable domain reads DVKVTQSSRYLVKRTGEKVFLECVQDMDHENMFWYRQDPGLGLRLIYFSYDVKMKEKGDIPEGYSVSREKKERFSLILESASTNQTSMYLCASSFYRVLRLTQYFGPGTRLLVL.

This clonotype was recorded at least ten times. V is TRBV7-8 and J is TRBJ1-1, with D tentatively TRBD1 (6 bases). The V gene's germline CDR1 is SGHVS and CDR2 FQNEAQ. Trimming pared 3 bases from V and 3 bases from J, leaving 20 bases between. This CDR3 has 17 residues. This CDR3 is CASSFYGGEASHTEAFF. The CDR3 DNA sequence: TGTGCCAGCAGCTTTTATGGGGGCGAAGCTTCCCACACTGAAGCTTTCTTT. Together with reference TRBV7-8 and TRBJ1-1, the CDR3 gives the full variable domain: GAGVSQSPRYKVAKRGQDVALRCDPISGHVSLFWYQQALGQGPEFLTYFQNEAQLDKSGLPSDRFFAERPEGSVSTLKIQRTQQEDSAVYLCASSFYGGEASHTEAFFGQGTRLTVV.

In this sample, this clonotype turned up many times. This chain connects TRBV19 to TRBJ1-2; 7 positions agree with TRBD1. V lost 9 bases and J lost 2; bases outside the gene matches: 3. CDR3 length equals 12 residues. The germline V gene has CDR1 LNHDA and CDR2 SQIVND (reference sequence). The CDR3 nucleotides are TGTGCCAGCAGGGGACAGAACTATGGCTACACCTTC. It encodes CASRGQNYGYTF.

This clonotype was seen only once. The junction departs from the called germline gene at one end, perhaps through a read error. The J gene is TRBJ1-5, the V gene TRBV29-1; 9 positions agree with TRBD1. Germline assignment: CDR1 SQVTM and CDR2 ANQGSEA. The CDR3 spans 13 residues. The CDR3 is CSFSDRGGQHQHF. DNA for the CDR3: TGCAGCTTCTCGGACAGGGGCGGTCAGCACCAGCATTTT.

The chain joins TRBV6-2 or TRBV6-3 to TRBJ1-5; no firm D call. Germline V gene sequence: CDR1 MNHEY, CDR2 SVGEGT. Trimming removed 7 bases from V and 0 bases from J, with 22 bases in between. The CDR3 is 18 amino acids. The CDR3 bases are TGTGCCAGCACCTTACGGGCAAAGATGGCTTATAGCAATCAGCCCCAGCATTTT. It translates to CASTLRAKMAYSNQPQHF.

The chain links TRBV7-9 to TRBJ1-1; no reliable D call. Germline CDR1 SEHNR, CDR2 FQNEAQ (reference sequence). This CDR3 is 12 amino acids long. V shed 1 base and J shed 7 bases, with 7 bases lying between them. The CDR3 loop is CASSLDSYEAFF. The CDR3 DNA follows: TGTGCCAGCAGCTTAGACAGCTATGAAGCTTTCTTT.

The chain couples TRBV6-5 to TRBJ2-7, with a possible D match to TRBD1 (6 bases). The germline V gene encodes CDR1 MNHEY and CDR2 SVGAGI. Trimming removed 0 bases from V and 2 bases from J, with 17 bases in between. The CDR3 covers 17 residues. The CDR3 sequence is CASSYSTGHGIAYEQYF. The DNA of the CDR3 is TGTGCCAGCAGTTACTCTACAGGGCACGGGATTGCCTACGAGCAGTACTTC.

J is TRBJ2-2 and V is TRBV19; TRBD2 is a possible D gene (6 bases). The CDR3 is 14 residues long. Germline V gives CDR1 LNHDA, CDR2 SQIVND (reference sequence). Trimming took off 7 bases at V and 4 bases at J, with 13 bases between the two ends. The CDR3 protein is CASTIGGFTGELFF. Written as DNA, the CDR3 is TGTGCCAGTACCATTGGGGGGTTCACCGGGGAGCTGTTTTTT.